The rows below give T cell receptor beta chains drawn from one sample of a study of radiation and T cells in renal cell carcinoma. The protocol was immunoSEQ multiplex PCR, while the TCRdb copy is restricted to in-frame clones and leaves out a portion. The repertoire holds approximately 25,000 clones, with nearly 55% as singletons. This specimen was tumor tissue, taken from a patient whose treatment was nephrectomy without radiotherapy. The source of these receptors is a human donor with renal cell carcinoma. CDR3s include the opening cysteine and the closing phenylalanine or tryptophan. Fields, in order: D gene, V gene, clone size, J gene, CDR3 protein, CDR3 DNA. D genes are given only for firm matches. A clone size is listed for some rows: how often the clone was seen (once, few, many), or a class if it is expanded.

d_call: TRBD1
v_call: TRBV10-3
clone_size: medium-sized
j_call: TRBJ1-1
cdr3_aa: CAIRRDRSGKAFF
cdr3_nt: TGTGCCATCAGGAGGGACAGATCGGGAAAAGCTTTCTTT

d_call: NA
v_call: TRBV19
clone_size: NA
j_call: TRBJ2-1
cdr3_aa: CASGGRYNEQFF
cdr3_nt: TGTGCCAGTGGTGGAAGGTATAATGAGCAGTTCTTC

d_call: NA
v_call: TRBV15
clone_size: NA
j_call: TRBJ1-6
cdr3_aa: CATSRAGTYNSPLHF
cdr3_nt: TGTGCCACCAGCAGAGCAGGGACTTATAATTCACCCCTCCACTTT

d_call: NA
v_call: TRBV7-2
clone_size: few
j_call: TRBJ2-1
cdr3_aa: CASSLTGTYNEQFF
cdr3_nt: TGTGCCAGCAGCCTAACGGGGACCTACAATGAGCAGTTCTTC

d_call: NA
v_call: TRBV4-1
clone_size: NA
j_call: TRBJ1-1
cdr3_aa: CASSLGFLDTEAFF
cdr3_nt: TGCGCCAGCAGCCTAGGATTCTTGGACACTGAAGCTTTCTTT

d_call: NA
v_call: TRBV27
clone_size: few
j_call: TRBJ1-4
cdr3_aa: CASRYWMGGNEKLFF
cdr3_nt: TGTGCCAGCAGGTACTGGATGGGGGGTAATGAAAAACTGTTTTTT

d_call: NA
v_call: TRBV9
clone_size: few
j_call: TRBJ2-1
cdr3_aa: CASSDPGGENEQFF
cdr3_nt: TGTGCCAGCAGCGATCCAGGGGGGGAGAATGAGCAGTTCTTC

d_call: NA
v_call: TRBV5-6
clone_size: NA
j_call: TRBJ2-5
cdr3_aa: CASSSTGFQETQYF
cdr3_nt: TGTGCCAGCAGCTCGACAGGATTTCAAGAGACCCAGTACTTC

d_call: NA
v_call: TRBV7-2
clone_size: NA
j_call: TRBJ2-1
cdr3_aa: CASSLGGGEQFF
cdr3_nt: TGTGCCAGCAGCTTAGGGGGAGGAGAGCAGTTCTTC

d_call: NA
v_call: TRBV2
clone_size: NA
j_call: TRBJ2-5
cdr3_aa: CASSSARDAQETQYF
cdr3_nt: TGTGCCAGCAGTTCCGCTCGGGATGCTCAAGAGACCCAGTACTTC

d_call: TRBD1
v_call: TRBV2
clone_size: NA
j_call: TRBJ1-2
cdr3_aa: CASRDRGRVGYTF
cdr3_nt: TGTGCCAGCAGAGACAGGGGGCGTGTTGGCTACACCTTC

d_call: TRBD1
v_call: TRBV5-1
clone_size: NA
j_call: TRBJ1-2
cdr3_aa: CASSLQGAEGYTF
cdr3_nt: TGCGCCAGCAGCTTACAGGGGGCGGAAGGCTACACCTTC

d_call: NA
v_call: TRBV2
clone_size: NA
j_call: TRBJ2-7
cdr3_aa: CASSERPNSYEQYF
cdr3_nt: TGTGCCAGCAGTGAACGACCGAACTCCTACGAGCAGTACTTC

d_call: TRBD1
v_call: TRBV16
clone_size: NA
j_call: TRBJ2-7
cdr3_aa: CASSRPGGYEQYF
cdr3_nt: TGTGCCAGCAGCCGTCCAGGGGGCTACGAGCAGTACTTC

d_call: NA
v_call: TRBV5-1
clone_size: few
j_call: TRBJ1-2
cdr3_aa: CASSPRQETNYGYTF
cdr3_nt: TGCGCCAGCAGCCCGCGACAGGAAACTAACTATGGCTACACCTTC

d_call: TRBD2
v_call: TRBV5-1
clone_size: NA
j_call: TRBJ2-3
cdr3_aa: CASSRTSGGAEDTQYF
cdr3_nt: TGCGCCAGCAGCAGGACTAGCGGGGGGGCCGAGGATACGCAGTATTTT

d_call: NA
v_call: TRBV30
clone_size: few
j_call: TRBJ2-3
cdr3_aa: CAWSRGGTDTQYF
cdr3_nt: TGTGCCTGGAGCCGCGGCGGCACAGATACGCAGTATTTT

d_call: TRBD1
v_call: TRBV5-6
clone_size: NA
j_call: TRBJ1-6
cdr3_aa: CASSTDRNSPLHF
cdr3_nt: TGTGCCAGCAGCACGGACAGGAATTCACCCCTCCACTTT